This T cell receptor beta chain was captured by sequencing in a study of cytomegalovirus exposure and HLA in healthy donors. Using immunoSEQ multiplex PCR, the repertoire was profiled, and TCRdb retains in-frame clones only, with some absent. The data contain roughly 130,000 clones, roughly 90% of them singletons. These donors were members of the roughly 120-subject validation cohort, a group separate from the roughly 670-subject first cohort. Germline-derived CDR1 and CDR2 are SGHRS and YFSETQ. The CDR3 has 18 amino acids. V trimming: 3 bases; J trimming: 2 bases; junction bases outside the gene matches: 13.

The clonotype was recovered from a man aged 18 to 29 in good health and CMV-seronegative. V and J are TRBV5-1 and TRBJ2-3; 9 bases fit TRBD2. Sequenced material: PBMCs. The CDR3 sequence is CASSSGLGTSRFTDTQYF. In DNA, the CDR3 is TGCGCCAGCAGCTCGGGGCTAGGGACTAGCAGATTCACAGATACGCAGTATTTT. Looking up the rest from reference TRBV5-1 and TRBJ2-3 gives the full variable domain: KAGVTQTPRYLIKTRGQQVTLSCSPISGHRSVSWYQQTPGQGLQFLFEYFSETQRNKGNFPGRFSGRQFSNSRSEMNVSTLELGDSALYLCASSSGLGTSRFTDTQYFGPGTRLTVL.